This T cell receptor (beta chain) was sequenced during a study of shared clonotypes between healthy human individuals (dated by TCRdb to about 2020). Some background on the complete study: The cohort comprised two women and three men aged 18 to 49 years. For each donor, CD4 naive and CD4 memory were each run on three plates, CD8 naive on two plates, and CD8 memory on one plate. Blood TCR repertoires of a handful of healthy adults were deeply sequenced to estimate repertoire size and the extent of clonotype sharing between individuals. Libraries were prepared and TCR repertoires were sequenced by different laboratories using diverse techniques, in order to increase sequencing depth and limit assay-specific biases. Per donor, leukapheresis produced somewhere between about 0.9 and 9 billion PBMCs.

CD8 naive samples were obtained by positive selection for CCR7 among CD45RO-negative cells, yielding a CD45RA+CCR7+ population from which TemRA cells were excluded. The donors were healthy, HIV-negative adults with no recently reported acute infections or vaccinations. Only Caucasian adults living in Nashville, Tennessee, USA were represented among the donors. Blood was obtained by leukapheresis, after which PBMCs were separated by Ficoll-Histopaque density gradient centrifugation and cryopreserved in liquid nitrogen vapor phase. Purity and quantity of every magnetically sorted T cell population were checked by analytical flow cytometry. Genomic DNA was isolated from every sorted fraction and measured by UV absorbance on a Nanodrop 2000c. TCR CDR3 regions were amplified from genomic DNA by multiplex PCR using the deep immunoSEQ assay. Extracted genomic DNA from each cell subset was spread evenly across all wells of several immunoSEQ 96-well plates, with each plate serving as a replicate. Each replicate PCR for sorted subsets received around 200 ng genomic DNA, equal to 28,000 or so T cell genomes. Purified libraries were quantified with a Qubit 3.0 fluorometer, sized on a Bioanalyzer 2100, and re-quantified with the KAPA Library Quantification kit. Each immunoSEQ 96-well plate was sequenced on its own single-read 150-cycle Illumina NextSeq 550 flow cell. The original pipeline was this. Because only junctional sequences without quality scores were contained in the immunoSEQ output, filtering matching that applied to full-length reads could not be performed. Sequences were annotated with PyIR, a Python wrapper for IgBLAST v1.9, using IMGT germline references to assign V/J genes and CDR3. Reads were removed for weak V/J assignments (E-value above 1e-6), missing CDR3, stop codons, out-of-frame junctions, or ambiguous translated residues. A V3J clonotype was defined by an identical inferred V gene, J gene, and CDR3 amino acid sequence. Percentage overlap between repertoires was calculated by dividing the number of shared unique clonotypes by the size of the smaller repertoire. Richness of each repertoire was evaluated using RTK rarefaction, the Chao1 estimator, and Recon v2.1 estimates of unobserved clonotypes. Generation probabilities for all TCRbeta clonotypes obtained by the gDNA method from a handful of donors were computed using OLGA. TCRdb carries this immuneACCESS record with in-frame sequences only. Its versions omit some clonotypes, under half of them owing to an unresolved V gene in the studies checked, with the rest unexplained. V and J calls and clone size come straight from that table; D and trimming were deduced from the DNA. This sample gives about 1.9 million clones in total; 90% to 95% of them show up just once. Of the sample, roughly 1.7% is held by the ten largest clones.

Study-wide conclusions, independent of this receptor: Because the study included only a small number of donors, the genetic and exposure-history diversity represented was limited. Across a handful of donors, about 5.2% of naive CD4, approximately 3.6% of naive CD8, around 2.5% of memory CD4, and approximately 0.42% of memory CD8 clonotypes were shared. Pairwise subsampling led to the expectation that sequencing depth would affect the degree of clonotype sharing among donors. Estimated clonotype richness was generally larger for naive than for memory subsets. Even with the large sequencing depth, rarefaction of the sorted-subset datasets indicated that sequencing was incomplete. Clonotypes shared by all four sorted-subset donors showed higher generation probabilities than non-shared clonotypes. Sampling was restricted to blood, and TCR repertoires in tissues likely differ from the TCR repertoires found in blood.

Note on this clone: Its target antigen remains unknown. No per-base quality is available; no much larger clone lies one base away.

V is shortened by 4 bases, J by 3 bases, and the region joining them spans 25 bases. The CDR3 runs 18 residues from the cysteine to the phenylalanine. Only the CDR3 DNA stays, 54 bases, in frame from base 1. Via the germline V gene (reference sequence), CDR1 is MNHEY and CDR2 SMNVEV. This TCR came from a young man in good health. Some clones in this sample may be carry-over from other donors' samples. Sequenced material: naive CD8+ T cells from PBMCs. The sample's cell subset or site label is to be understood as: CD45RA+CCR7+. The rearranged chain carries TRBV27 and TRBJ2-7, with a tentative D gene TRBD2 over 6 matching bases. The DNA is as follows: TGTGCCAGCAGTTCGCTTCTCGGGGCGGGGAAGGCCAGCTACGAGCAGTACTTC. Translated, this gives CASSSLLGAGKASYEQYF.